What follows are 17 T cell receptor beta chains derived from one specimen sequenced in a study of shared clonotypes between healthy human individuals. Using immunoSEQ multiplex PCR, the repertoire was profiled, and TCRdb retains in-frame clones only, with some absent. This table has 1 million to 1.3 million clones, about 84% appearing once. Material for sequencing was memory CD4+ T cells from PBMCs. This sample's subset: CD45RA-negative fraction. The source is a young man in good health. Some clones in this sample may be carry-over from other donors' samples.

This clone has a handful of counts. V usage is TRBV18 and J usage is TRBJ2-2, with D uncertain. The V end lost 3 bases, the J end lost 3 bases, and 8 bases lay between the germline ends. CDR3 length: 14 amino acids. Germline V CDR1 and CDR2: KGHSH, LQKENI. The chain's CDR3 is CASSPLQYTGELFF. CDR3 bases: TGTGCCAGCTCACCCCTCCAGTACACCGGGGAGCTGTTTTTT.

V gene TRBV5-4 combines with J gene TRBJ2-1; 11 bases match TRBD2. Losses at the gene ends were 3 bases for V and 6 bases for J; bases not matched to a gene: 5. The CDR3 has 15 amino acids. Germline CDR1 SGHNT, CDR2 YYREEE (reference sequence). The CDR3: CASSYGLAGLNEQFF. CDR3 nucleotide sequence: TGTGCCAGCAGCTATGGACTAGCGGGCCTCAATGAGCAGTTCTTC.

The J gene is TRBJ1-2, the V gene TRBV18; 7 nucleotides match TRBD1. The CDR3 contains 14 residues. Per germline, CDR1 KGHSH and CDR2 LQKENI. The junction had 5 bases not matched to a gene; V was cut back by 5 bases and J by 2 bases. CDR3 amino acids: CASSTGTVNYGYTF. CDR3 nucleotide sequence: TGTGCCAGCTCAACCGGGACAGTCAACTATGGCTACACCTTC.

The chain combines TRBV7-9 with TRBJ2-7; no reliable D call. Per the germline V gene, CDR1 is SEHNR and CDR2 is FQNEAQ (reference sequence). This CDR3 is 13 amino acids long. Trimming left V 8 bases short and J 2 bases short, with 13 bases between. DNA for the CDR3: TGTGCCAGCGGCTCCCGAGGACCCTACGAGCAGTACTTC. Its translation is CASGSRGPYEQYF.

The chain carries TRBV27 and TRBJ1-2; TRBD1 might be the D (6 bases). Germline CDR1 is MNHEY and CDR2 is SMNVEV (reference sequence). CDR3 length: 13 residues. The germline V and J ends were trimmed by 7 bases and 13 bases, with 22 bases remaining between them. CDR3 protein: CASTPDSPVELTF. In DNA form, the CDR3 reads TGTGCCAGCACCCCGGACAGCCCCGTCGAGCTCACCTTC.

The V and J genes are TRBV19 and TRBJ2-3; D remains unclear. Deletions cut 2 bases from V and 9 bases from J, with 6 bases between. CDR3 length: 11 residues. Looked up from germline, CDR1 is LNHDA and CDR2 is SQIVND (reference sequence). The CDR3 here is CASSIRTTQYF. The DNA of the CDR3 is TGTGCCAGTAGTATACGGACCACGCAGTATTTT.

The chain is built from TRBV11-2 and TRBJ2-7, with 7 positions matching TRBD1. The V segment lost 5 bases and the J segment 7 bases; nucleotides outside the gene matches: 11. The germline gives CDR1 SGHAT, CDR2 FQNNGV. This CDR3 has 14 residues. CDR3 sequence: CASSLLRQGLEQYF. The CDR3 DNA reads TGTGCCAGCAGCCTATTACGACAGGGATTGGAGCAGTACTTC.

This clone was detected only once. The chain couples TRBV7-2 to TRBJ2-4; the D gene is possibly TRBD1 (7 bases). The CDR3 is 16 amino acids. Germline-derived CDR1 and CDR2 are SGHTA and FQGNSA. V was pared by 1 base and J by 0 bases, with 10 bases between. The DNA of the CDR3 is TGTGCCAGCAGCTTAGGGCAGGGGGGAGCCAAAAACATTCAGTACTTC. It codes for CASSLGQGGAKNIQYF.

The gene calls are TRBV7-6 and TRBJ1-6; D may be TRBD1 (5 bases). The V end lost 5 bases, the J end lost 6 bases, and 14 bases lay between the germline ends. Germline V gene lookup returns CDR1 SGHVS and CDR2 FNYEAQ. This CDR3 region has 15 residues. The CDR3 loop reads CASSLGGQVNSPLHF. In nucleotides, the CDR3 is TGTGCCAGCAGCCTAGGCGGACAAGTTAATTCACCCCTCCACTTT. Looking up the rest from reference TRBV7-6 and TRBJ1-6 gives the full variable domain: GAGVSQSPRYKVTKRGQDVALRCDPISGHVSLYWYRQALGQGPEFLTYFNYEAQQDKSGLPNDRFSAERPEGSISTLTIQRTEQRDSAMYRCASSLGGQVNSPLHFGNGTRLTVT.

This rearrangement joins TRBV11-2 to TRBJ2-2; 9 bases agree with TRBD2. Germline-derived CDR1 and CDR2 are SGHAT and FQNNGV. With 3 bases clipped from V and 8 bases from J, the junction kept 7 bases outside the gene matches. The CDR3 runs to 15 residues. This CDR3 reads CASSFSSGAAGELFF. In DNA, the CDR3 is TGTGCCAGCAGCTTTTCTAGCGGGGCCGCGGGGGAGCTGTTTTTT. Full variable domain (remainder filled in from reference TRBV11-2 and TRBJ2-2): EAGVAQSPRYKIIEKRQSVAFWCNPISGHATLYWYQQILGQGPKLLIQFQNNGVVDDSQLPKDRFSAERLKGVDSTLKIQPAKLEDSAVYLCASSFSSGAAGELFFGEGSRLTVL.

The rearrangement joins TRBV2 to TRBJ2-4; 8 nucleotides agree with TRBD2. J gave up 8 bases and V 6 bases, and 12 bases lay outside the gene matches. The germline CDR1 and CDR2 sequences are SNHLY and FYNNEI. The CDR3 length is 15 residues. Here the CDR3 DNA reads TGTGCCAGCAGCCCCCGGGGCGGGAGGTCGGACATTCAGTACTTC. Its translation is CASSPRGGRSDIQYF.

This chain joins TRBV14 and TRBJ2-3; no firm D call. This CDR3 comprises 12 residues. V lost 4 bases to trimming and J lost 4 bases, with 6 bases between them. Per germline, CDR1 SGHDN and CDR2 FVKESK. The CDR3 DNA reads TGTGCCAGCAGCCGTCAAGCAGATACGCAGTATTTT. This translates into CASSRQADTQYF.

The gene calls are TRBV4-3 and TRBJ1-1, with a tentative D call TRBD1 (5 bases). Trimming took off 0 bases at V and 11 bases at J, with 13 bases between the two ends. The CDR3 has 13 residues. Germline lookup yields CDR1 LGHNA and CDR2 YSLEER. CDR3 nucleotides: TGCGCCAGCAGCCAAGATCGGGGCAGGGCGGCTTTCTTT. This translates into CASSQDRGRAAFF.

The table lists this clone with a few counts. This chain joins TRBV4-1 and TRBJ2-3; D gene unclear. V was trimmed by 2 bases and J by 0 bases, leaving 15 bases between them. CDR1 is MGHRA and CDR2 is YSYEKL in the germline V gene. This CDR3 is 17 amino acids long. In nucleotides, the CDR3 is TGCGCCAGCAGCCAACAGCCGCAGGAGACTAGCACAGATACGCAGTATTTT. Translating it yields CASSQQPQETSTDTQYF.

This sequence joins TRBV7-2 and TRBJ2-2, with D perhaps matching TRBD1 (6 bases). Trimming stripped 3 bases from V and 7 bases from J, with 12 bases between. This CDR3 comprises 14 residues. Germline values: CDR1 SGHTA, CDR2 FQGNSA. The CDR3 nucleotides read TGTGCCAGCAGCTTTCAGGGGTCTGGCGGGGAGCTGTTTTTT. Translating it yields CASSFQGSGGELFF.

There are a few counts of this clone. The V gene is TRBV27, the J gene TRBJ1-1; 10 bases line up with TRBD1. V trimming: 6 bases; J trimming: 4 bases; junction bases outside the gene matches: 5. The CDR3 extends over 14 amino acids. The V gene's germline CDR1 is MNHEY and CDR2 SMNVEV (reference sequence). CDR3 nucleotide sequence: TGTGCCAGCAGGGACAGGGGGAGAGGCACTGAAGCTTTCTTT. As protein: CASRDRGRGTEAFF.

A few counts support this clone. The genes are TRBV5-4 and TRBJ2-4; D is unclear. CDR3 size: 14 residues. CDR1 is SGHNT, CDR2 YYREEE, per germline (reference sequence). V shed 6 bases and J shed 1 base, with 11 bases lying between them. CDR3 amino acids: CASTSNGAKNIQYF. In nucleotides, the CDR3 is TGTGCCAGCACTTCGAATGGGGCCAAAAACATTCAGTACTTC.